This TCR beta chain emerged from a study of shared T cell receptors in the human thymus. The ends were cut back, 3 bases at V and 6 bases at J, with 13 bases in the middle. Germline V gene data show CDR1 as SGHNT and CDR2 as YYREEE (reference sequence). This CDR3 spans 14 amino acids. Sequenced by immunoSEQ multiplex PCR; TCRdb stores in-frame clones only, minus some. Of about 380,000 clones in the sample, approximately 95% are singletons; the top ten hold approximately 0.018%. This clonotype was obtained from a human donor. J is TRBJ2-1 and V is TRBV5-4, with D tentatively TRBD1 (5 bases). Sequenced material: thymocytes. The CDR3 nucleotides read TGTGCCAGCAGCTATACCTTCAGGGTCAATGAGCAGTTCTTC. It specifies CASSYTFRVNEQFF.